A single sample is the source of the 23 T cell receptor beta chains below, sequenced in a study of neurological immune-mediated disorders. Time point indicated: longitudinal time-point 3. TCRdb re-called the 5' RACE reads with MiXCR, one entry per CDR3 protein. This table has approximately 45,000 distinct CDR3 sequences, roughly 13% appearing once. Sequencing was carried out using PBMCs. The receptors come from a man aged 30-40 years in good health.

This clonotype was recorded many times. The chain links TRBV11-2 to TRBJ2-7; the match to TRBD1 covers 7 bases. After removal of 5 bases from V and 0 bases from J, the junction contained 7 bases not matched to a gene. The CDR3 length is 15 residues. The germline CDR1 and CDR2 sequences are SGHAT and FQNNGV. This CDR3 reads CASSPQGLSSYEQYF. The DNA of the CDR3 is TGTGCCAGCAGCCCACAGGGGCTAAGCTCCTACGAGCAGTACTTC.

This clonotype appeared many times. The V call is TRBV7-2, the J call TRBJ2-1; maybe TRBD1 (6 bases). Trimming left V 2 bases short and J 0 bases short, with 14 bases between. CDR3 size: 17 residues. Germline loops: CDR1 SGHTA, CDR2 FQGNSA. CDR3 loop: CASSLTDSLSSYNEQFF. The CDR3 coding sequence is TGTGCCAGCAGCTTAACGGACAGTCTTAGCTCCTACAATGAGCAGTTCTTC.

This clonotype has ten or more counts. CDR3: CASSLTSGGFNEQFF. DNA of the CDR3: TGTGCCAGCAGTTTAACTAGCGGGGGATTCAATGAGCAGTTCTTC. J is TRBJ2-1 and V is TRBV28; 11 nucleotides match TRBD2. Germline lookup yields CDR1 MDHEN and CDR2 SYDVKM. CDR3 length: 15 residues. The trim removed 2 bases at V and 6 bases at J, leaving 3 bases unmatched.

This clonotype was recorded many times. This rearrangement joins TRBV27 to TRBJ2-5; D not resolved. This CDR3 spans 14 amino acids. CDR1 and CDR2 from the germline V gene are MNHEY and SMNVEV (reference sequence). The V end was cut by 5 bases, the J end by 1 base, with 11 bases between. In DNA, the CDR3 is TGTGCCAGCAGTGGGTCTCTGTTCCAAGAGACCCAGTACTTC. It codes for CASSGSLFQETQYF.

In its sample, this clonotype was seen many times. The chain links TRBV20-1 to TRBJ2-1; 9 bases fit TRBD2. Germline CDR1 DFQATT, CDR2 SNEGSKA (reference sequence). Germline trimming cut 6 bases from V and 5 bases from J; bases unmatched to any gene: 8. The CDR3 contains 14 residues. The CDR3 region is CSAPSAGGNNEQFF. In nucleotides, the CDR3 is TGCAGTGCCCCTTCGGCGGGAGGGAACAATGAGCAGTTCTTC.

This clonotype was detected only a few times. V gene TRBV20-1 combines with J gene TRBJ2-1; tentatively, D is TRBD2 (5 bases). The CDR3 contains 15 residues. Germline lookup yields CDR1 DFQATT and CDR2 SNEGSKA (reference sequence). Trimming left V 0 bases short and J 0 bases short, with 9 bases between. The CDR3 DNA sequence: TGCAGTGCTAGAGATGAGGGAGCCTCCTACAATGAGCAGTTCTTC. Its protein product is CSARDEGASYNEQFF.

This clonotype was seen ten or more times. The rearrangement uses TRBV4-1 and TRBJ2-5, with D unresolved. Trimming took 0 bases from V and 5 from J, leaving 7 bases between them. CDR1 MGHRA and CDR2 YSYEKL come from the germline V gene. This CDR3 is 13 amino acids long. The CDR3 region has the DNA TGCGCCAGCAGCCAAGAAGCTCGGGAGACCCAGTACTTC. The encoded protein is CASSQEARETQYF.

This clonotype has a count of ten or more. The V and J genes are TRBV6-4 and TRBJ1-6, with no clear D. Trimming cost V 3 bases and J 7 bases, with 7 bases left between them. This CDR3 region has 13 residues. Looked up from germline, CDR1 is MRHNA and CDR2 is SNTAGT. As DNA, the CDR3 is TGTGCCAGCAGTGAGTTTGCCAATTCACCCCTCCACTTT. Translated, it gives CASSEFANSPLHF.

This clonotype was detected ten times or more. The rearrangement joins TRBV7-2 to TRBJ2-2; 7 bases agree with TRBD2. V was clipped by 6 bases and J by 4 bases; unmatched bases: 8. The germline gives CDR1 SGHTA, CDR2 FQGNSA. The CDR3 has 15 amino acids. CDR3 in amino acids: CASRTTGTTTGELFF. The CDR3 region has the DNA TGTGCCAGCAGGACAACCGGGACTACCACCGGGGAGCTGTTTTTT.

The table lists this clonotype with many counts. The V and J genes are TRBV5-1 and TRBJ2-1; D perhaps matches TRBD1 (6 bases). The CDR3 is 16 amino acids. The V end lost 0 bases, the J end lost 4 bases, and 14 bases lay between the germline ends. Germline V gives CDR1 SGHRS, CDR2 YFSETQ. The CDR3 region is CASSLGTRDIYNEQFF. For the CDR3, the DNA is TGCGCCAGCAGCTTGGGGACTCGGGACATTTACAATGAGCAGTTCTTC.

This clonotype showed up many times. This chain links TRBV5-1 with TRBJ1-3; D remains unclear. This CDR3 region has 15 residues. The V and J ends lost 2 bases and 1 base respectively, with 10 bases between them. Germline V gene lookup returns CDR1 SGHRS and CDR2 YFSETQ. CDR3 sequence: CASSLTGPSGNTIYF. In DNA, the CDR3 is TGCGCCAGCAGCTTAACCGGGCCGTCTGGAAACACCATATATTTT.

This clonotype was detected ten times or more. The rearrangement links TRBV27 to TRBJ2-7, with 8 nucleotides matching TRBD1. CDR3 length: 14 amino acids. V gave up 2 bases and J gave up 3 bases; unmatched junction bases: 3. Germline CDR1 reads MNHEY; CDR2 reads SMNVEV (reference sequence). The CDR3 region has the DNA TGTGCCAGCAGTTTAAAGGACAGGGTCTACGAGCAGTACTTC. It is translated as CASSLKDRVYEQYF.

This clonotype was picked up many times. The chain uses TRBV28 and TRBJ2-7; 9 positions agree with TRBD2. Germline CDR1 is MDHEN and CDR2 is SYDVKM. The CDR3 covers 15 residues. Trimming at V came to 7 bases and at J to 1 base, leaving 8 bases not matched to a gene. In nucleotides, the CDR3 is TGTGCCAGCAATGGGGCACTAGCGGGTTCCTACGAGCAGTACTTC. This translates into CASNGALAGSYEQYF.

V is TRBV27 and J is TRBJ2-3, with TRBD1 as a possible D gene (6 bases). CDR3 length: 12 amino acids. Germline CDR1 is MNHEY and CDR2 is SMNVEV (reference sequence). Trimming left V 10 bases short and J 6 bases short, with 14 bases between. The CDR3 protein is CAIKTGLDTQYF. DNA for the CDR3: TGTGCCATAAAAACAGGGTTGGATACGCAGTATTTT.

This clonotype was counted many times. The V call is TRBV5-1, the J call TRBJ1-5, with 8 bases aligning to TRBD1. J was trimmed by 11 bases and V by 4 bases; bases with no gene match: 8. The CDR3 is 13 residues long. Germline values: CDR1 SGHRS, CDR2 YFSETQ. The CDR3 bases are TGCGCCAGCAGCCTGACAGGGGAGCGGGCCCAGCATTTT. Amino acids: CASSLTGERAQHF.

This clonotype came up many times. The CDR3 sequence is CASSLGQGSYGYTF. The CDR3 DNA reads as TGTGCCAGCAGCTTGGGACAGGGGAGCTATGGCTACACCTTC. This chain joins TRBV5-6 and TRBJ1-2, with 8 bases aligning to TRBD1. Germline values: CDR1 SGHDT, CDR2 YYEEEE. Trimming at V came to 0 bases and at J to 4 bases, leaving 2 bases not matched to a gene. CDR3 length equals 14 residues.

In its sample, this clonotype was seen many times. This chain connects TRBV5-1 to TRBJ2-1, with 9 bases fitting TRBD1. Trimming at V came to 6 bases and at J to 3 bases, leaving 7 bases not matched to a gene. The CDR3 is 15 residues long. Germline CDR1 is SGHRS and CDR2 is YFSETQ. For the CDR3, the DNA is TGCGCCAGCAACCAGCGACAGGGGGGCTACAATGAGCAGTTCTTC. Translation gives CASNQRQGGYNEQFF.

This clonotype has at least ten counts. The genes are TRBV11-3 and TRBJ1-5; 9 positions agree with TRBD1. V lost 3 bases to trimming and J lost 2 bases; unmatched junction nucleotides: 5. Germline V gene lookup returns CDR1 SGHNT and CDR2 YENEEA. The CDR3 runs to 16 residues. The CDR3 DNA reads as TGTGCCAGCAGCTTGTCGGGACAGGGAGGCAATCAGCCCCAGCATTTT. Translated, it gives CASSLSGQGGNQPQHF.

The sample holds many counts of this clonotype. The chain links TRBV6-6 to TRBJ2-1, with 7 bases that match TRBD2. The CDR3 contains 16 residues. V was pared by 5 bases and J by 6 bases, with 13 bases of the junction left unmatched. Per germline, CDR1 MNHNY and CDR2 SVGAGI (reference sequence). This chain's CDR3 is CASSVGLGPLRNEQFF. The DNA of the CDR3 is TGTGCCAGCAGTGTAGGACTAGGCCCTCTTCGCAATGAGCAGTTCTTC.

This clonotype came up many times. The chain employs TRBV5-1 and TRBJ2-2; D ambiguous. With 3 bases removed from V and 2 bases from J, the gap between germline ends came to 2 bases. CDR1 and CDR2 from the germline V gene are SGHRS and YFSETQ. This CDR3 region has 12 residues. CDR3 loop: CASSSNTGELFF. CDR3 coding DNA: TGCGCCAGCAGCTCAAACACCGGGGAGCTGTTTTTT.

This chain links TRBV7-3 with TRBJ2-3; TRBD1 matches 10 bases. V trimming: 5 bases; J trimming: 1 base; junction bases outside the gene matches: 6. Germline lookup yields CDR1 SGHTA and CDR2 FQGTGA. The CDR3 loop spans 16 amino acids. CDR3 DNA sequence: TGTGCCAGCAGCCAGGTCGGGACAGGGGGCACAGATACGCAGTATTTT. It yields the protein CASSQVGTGGTDTQYF.

A few counts support this clonotype. This chain links TRBV20-1 with TRBJ2-1; 9 bases agree with TRBD2. Germline values: CDR1 DFQATT, CDR2 SNEGSKA (reference sequence). This CDR3 spans 14 amino acids. The ends lost 5 bases at V and 8 bases at J; junction bases unmatched: 10. CDR3 residues: CSASSGKYVDEQFF. As DNA, the CDR3 is TGCAGTGCTTCTAGCGGGAAATATGTCGATGAGCAGTTCTTC.

This clonotype was counted many times. The rearrangement links TRBV10-3 to TRBJ2-1, with 15 bases aligning to TRBD2. The germline gives CDR1 ENHRY, CDR2 SYGVKD. V shed 4 bases, J shed 8 bases, and the junction held 3 bases outside the gene matches. CDR3 length equals 15 residues. The CDR3 DNA is TGTGCCATCAGTGGGACTAGCGGGAGGGGGGATGAGCAGTTCTTC. Translated: CAISGTSGRGDEQFF.